This TCR beta chain originates from a study of molecular identifiers for immune sequencing clone quantification. Overall study context: Four of five splits of RNA from 20,000 or 100,000 naive CD8 cells were sequenced in replicates.

TCRdb reprocessed the PCR reads via MiXCR and lists one record per CDR3 protein. The repertoire holds tens of thousands of distinct CDR3 sequences, with 25% as singletons. V gave up 4 bases and J gave up 12 bases, with 18 bases separating them. The length of the CDR3 is 14 residues. Isolation of naive CD8 T cells was achieved by sorting on a CD8+CD4-CCR7+CD45RA+ phenotype. This clonotype was found a few times. The sequenced material came from naive CD8+ T cells from blood, with Jurkat cell RNA spiked in. As to subset: FACS-sorted CD8+CD4-CCR7+CD45RA+ naive T cells. This chain uses TRBV12-3 or TRBV12-4 with TRBJ1-4; the D is unclear. This receptor was identified in a human donor in good health. Some libraries in this study had Jurkat cell RNA spiked in. CDR3 in amino acids: CASSSTLVLSELFF. CDR3 nucleotides: TGTGCCAGCAGTTCCACCTTAGTCTTGTCTGAACTGTTTTTT.